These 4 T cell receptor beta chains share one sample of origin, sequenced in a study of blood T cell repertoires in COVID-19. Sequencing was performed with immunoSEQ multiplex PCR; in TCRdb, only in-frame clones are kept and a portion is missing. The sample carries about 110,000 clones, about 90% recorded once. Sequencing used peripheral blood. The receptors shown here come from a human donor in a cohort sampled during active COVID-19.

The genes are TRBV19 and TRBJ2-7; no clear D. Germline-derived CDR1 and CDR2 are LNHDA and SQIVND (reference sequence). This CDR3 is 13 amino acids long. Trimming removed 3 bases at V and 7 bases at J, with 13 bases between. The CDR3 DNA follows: TGTGCCAGTAGTATTTCAGGTTTGTGGGAGCAGTACTTC. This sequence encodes CASSISGLWEQYF.

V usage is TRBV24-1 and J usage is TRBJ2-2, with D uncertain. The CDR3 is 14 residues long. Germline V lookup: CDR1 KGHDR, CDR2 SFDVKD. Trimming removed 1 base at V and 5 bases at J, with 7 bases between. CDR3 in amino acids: CATSDFLGTGELFF. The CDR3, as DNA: TGTGCCACCAGTGATTTTCTCGGGACCGGGGAGCTGTTTTTT.

The CDR3 region is CASSPGLAGSNEQFF. In nucleotides, the CDR3 is TGTGCCAGCAGCCCGGGACTAGCGGGGTCCAATGAGCAGTTCTTC. The chain uses TRBV7-9 and TRBJ2-1, with 13 bases that match TRBD2. Germline V gene data show CDR1 as SEHNR and CDR2 as FQNEAQ (reference sequence). V trimming: 5 bases; J trimming: 6 bases; junction bases outside the gene matches: 4. The CDR3 contains 15 residues.

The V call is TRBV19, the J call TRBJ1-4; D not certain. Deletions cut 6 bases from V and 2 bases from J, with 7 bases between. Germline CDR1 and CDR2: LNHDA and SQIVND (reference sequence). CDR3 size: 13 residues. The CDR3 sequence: CASRSHTNEKLFF. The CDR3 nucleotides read TGTGCCAGTAGGAGTCACACTAATGAAAAACTGTTTTTT.